The rows below give T cell receptor beta chains drawn from one sample of a study of T-cell memory formation after mild COVID-19. One entry per CDR3 protein results from TCRdb running MiXCR on the 5' RACE reads. There are under 200,000 distinct CDR3 sequences in the sample; about a third occur only once, and around 12% lies in the top ten. The source material was PBMCs or a T cell subset sorted from them (not recorded which). These receptors came from an adult woman who had mild COVID-19 (a few samples of this study predate the infection). Cell type and time point are not known. Each CDR3 is given with its conserved first and last residue. Each record gives: CDR3 DNA, CDR3 protein, J gene, D gene, clone size, V gene. The D gene is left open where the match is weak. Only part of the rows carry a size: once, few, many, or a class if the clone is expanded.

CDR3nt: TGTGCCAGCACCCAGGGAGGGGCGAATGACTATGGCTACACCTTC
CDR3aa: CASTQGGANDYGYTF
j_gene: TRBJ1-2
d_gene: -
abundance: -
v_gene: TRBV6-6

CDR3nt: TGCAGCGTTGCCAGGGGGATTGGCTCCTACGAGCAGTACTTC
CDR3aa: CSVARGIGSYEQYF
j_gene: TRBJ2-7
d_gene: TRBD1
abundance: -
v_gene: TRBV29-1

CDR3nt: TGCGCCAGCAGCCAAGGGAGCGGGAGGGCCTACACCGGGGAGCTGTTTTTT
CDR3aa: CASSQGSGRAYTGELFF
j_gene: TRBJ2-2
d_gene: TRBD2
abundance: few
v_gene: TRBV4-3

CDR3nt: TGCGCCAGCAGCCAGGACAGGGTAGTTGGCTCACCCCTCCACTTT
CDR3aa: CASSQDRVVGSPLHF
j_gene: TRBJ1-6
d_gene: TRBD1
abundance: -
v_gene: TRBV5-1

CDR3nt: TGTGCCAGCAGCTTAAATGGCAGGTCATATGGCTACACCTTC
CDR3aa: CASSLNGRSYGYTF
j_gene: TRBJ1-2
d_gene: -
abundance: -
v_gene: TRBV5-6

CDR3nt: TGTGCCAGCATCGGGACTAGCGGGGGTGTCCACAATGAGCAGTTCTTC
CDR3aa: CASIGTSGGVHNEQFF
j_gene: TRBJ2-1
d_gene: TRBD2
abundance: -
v_gene: TRBV6-5

CDR3nt: TGTGCCAGCAGTCCACCAGGGGGCAGGTCCGAGCAGTACTTC
CDR3aa: CASSPPGGRSEQYF
j_gene: TRBJ2-7
d_gene: TRBD1
abundance: -
v_gene: TRBV12-3/TRBV12-4

CDR3nt: TGTGCCAGCCCGTATATGGACAGGGACAATGAGCAGTTCTTC
CDR3aa: CASPYMDRDNEQFF
j_gene: TRBJ2-1
d_gene: TRBD1
abundance: few
v_gene: TRBV6-4

CDR3nt: TGCAGCGCCCAGGGAGGGACAGGGCCTTCCGAGCAGTACTTC
CDR3aa: CSAQGGTGPSEQYF
j_gene: TRBJ2-7
d_gene: TRBD1
abundance: -
v_gene: TRBV29-1

CDR3nt: TGTGCCAGCAGCCAAGATCGAGGGCATGAGCAGTTCTTC
CDR3aa: CASSQDRGHEQFF
j_gene: TRBJ2-1
d_gene: -
abundance: few
v_gene: TRBV3-1

CDR3nt: TGTGCCAGCAGCTTAGAAGCTAGCGGGAGTTACGAGCAGTACTTC
CDR3aa: CASSLEASGSYEQYF
j_gene: TRBJ2-7
d_gene: TRBD2
abundance: -
v_gene: TRBV7-8

CDR3nt: TGCAGCGTTGTTTGGCAGGGGGTCGACGAGCAGTACTTC
CDR3aa: CSVVWQGVDEQYF
j_gene: TRBJ2-7
d_gene: TRBD1
abundance: -
v_gene: TRBV29-1

CDR3nt: TGTGCCAGCTTCAGCAGGGGGTTCTACGAGCAGTACTTC
CDR3aa: CASFSRGFYEQYF
j_gene: TRBJ2-7
d_gene: TRBD1
abundance: once
v_gene: TRBV6-1

CDR3nt: TGCAGCGTTGATCGGTTAGGCCAGGCAGATACGCAGTATTTT
CDR3aa: CSVDRLGQADTQYF
j_gene: TRBJ2-3
d_gene: -
abundance: few
v_gene: TRBV29-1

CDR3nt: TGTGCCAGCAGCCCCGGGGGGATTGAAGCTTTCTTT
CDR3aa: CASSPGGIEAFF
j_gene: TRBJ1-1
d_gene: -
abundance: -
v_gene: TRBV3-1

CDR3nt: TGTGCCAGCACCTCGGGGGGGGTGGACACTGAAGCTTTCTTT
CDR3aa: CASTSGGVDTEAFF
j_gene: TRBJ1-1
d_gene: -
abundance: few
v_gene: TRBV25-1

CDR3nt: TGTGCCAGCACCCTGGCGGGGGCTGCCACCTTC
CDR3aa: CASTLAGAATF
j_gene: TRBJ1-2
d_gene: -
abundance: -
v_gene: TRBV5-4

CDR3nt: TGTGCCAGCAGCCTGCGGGGGGGCCCAGCAGATACGCAGTATTTT
CDR3aa: CASSLRGGPADTQYF
j_gene: TRBJ2-3
d_gene: TRBD2
abundance: -
v_gene: TRBV13

CDR3nt: TGTGCCAGCAGTCCGGACCTCTTAGCCCGCACAGATACGCAGTATTTT
CDR3aa: CASSPDLLARTDTQYF
j_gene: TRBJ2-3
d_gene: -
abundance: -
v_gene: TRBV6-1

CDR3nt: TGTGCCAGCAGTTTCGGACAGGGTTTATACGAGCAGTACTTC
CDR3aa: CASSFGQGLYEQYF
j_gene: TRBJ2-7
d_gene: TRBD1
abundance: few
v_gene: TRBV12-3/TRBV12-4

CDR3nt: TGCGCCAGCACCCGGACAGGGAGCTCAGATACGCAGTATTTT
CDR3aa: CASTRTGSSDTQYF
j_gene: TRBJ2-3
d_gene: TRBD1
abundance: -
v_gene: TRBV4-3

CDR3nt: TGCGCCAGCATGGCCCTTAACACCGGGGAGCTGTTTTTT
CDR3aa: CASMALNTGELFF
j_gene: TRBJ2-2
d_gene: -
abundance: few
v_gene: TRBV4-1

CDR3nt: TGTGCCACCAGTTTCGGGTCAGGCGCAGAGGAGACCCAGTACTTC
CDR3aa: CATSFGSGAEETQYF
j_gene: TRBJ2-5
d_gene: -
abundance: -
v_gene: TRBV24-1

CDR3nt: TGTGCCAGCAGCTTGCTCGGGGCCTCTGGGGCCAACGTCCTGACTTTC
CDR3aa: CASSLLGASGANVLTF
j_gene: TRBJ2-6
d_gene: -
abundance: -
v_gene: TRBV6-1

CDR3nt: TGTGCCAGCAGCCAAATCGGCGAGCAGTACTTC
CDR3aa: CASSQIGEQYF
j_gene: TRBJ2-7
d_gene: -
abundance: -
v_gene: TRBV3-1

CDR3nt: TGTGCCAGCAGCATATTCGGAAGTTCAGGGACAGGGGCCAACGTCCTGACTTTC
CDR3aa: CASSIFGSSGTGANVLTF
j_gene: TRBJ2-6
d_gene: -
abundance: once
v_gene: TRBV7-9

CDR3nt: TGTGCCAGCAGCCCCTCCTCCGGGGCGAACACCGGGGAGCTGTTTTTT
CDR3aa: CASSPSSGANTGELFF
j_gene: TRBJ2-2
d_gene: -
abundance: few
v_gene: TRBV4-2

CDR3nt: TGTGCCAGCAGTTTATTTGGGCGGGGGGACTCCTACGAGCAGTACTTC
CDR3aa: CASSLFGRGDSYEQYF
j_gene: TRBJ2-7
d_gene: TRBD2
abundance: few
v_gene: TRBV27

CDR3nt: TGCGCCAGCAGCTTGGTAGGACTAGCGGACGGTAAAAACATTCAGTACTTC
CDR3aa: CASSLVGLADGKNIQYF
j_gene: TRBJ2-4
d_gene: TRBD2
abundance: once
v_gene: TRBV5-1

CDR3nt: TGTGCCAGCAGCGTAGCGGGGCTAGAGTTAGACGAGCAGTACTTC
CDR3aa: CASSVAGLELDEQYF
j_gene: TRBJ2-7
d_gene: -
abundance: -
v_gene: TRBV9

CDR3nt: TGCAGCGGAGGGACAGGGGTGGTCACCGGGGAGCTGTTTTTT
CDR3aa: CSGGTGVVTGELFF
j_gene: TRBJ2-2
d_gene: TRBD1
abundance: -
v_gene: TRBV29-1

CDR3nt: TGTGCCACCCCACCGACCCAGGCAACCGCGAACACCGGGGAGCTGTTTTTT
CDR3aa: CATPPTQATANTGELFF
j_gene: TRBJ2-2
d_gene: -
abundance: -
v_gene: TRBV7-9

CDR3nt: TGTGCCACGTGCGGGCGGACGAACACCGGGGAGCTGTTTTTT
CDR3aa: CATCGRTNTGELFF
j_gene: TRBJ2-2
d_gene: -
abundance: -
v_gene: TRBV2

CDR3nt: TGTGCCAGCAGGAGAGACTCTCAAGAGACCCAGTACTTC
CDR3aa: CASRRDSQETQYF
j_gene: TRBJ2-5
d_gene: -
abundance: -
v_gene: TRBV6-6

CDR3nt: TGTGCCAGCAGTTTGGTAGGGGCTGGGAATCAGCCCCAGCATTTT
CDR3aa: CASSLVGAGNQPQHF
j_gene: TRBJ1-5
d_gene: -
abundance: -
v_gene: TRBV27

CDR3nt: TGTGCCAGCAGCAGCCGAACTCCTCGACGCGAGCAGTACTTC
CDR3aa: CASSSRTPRREQYF
j_gene: TRBJ2-7
d_gene: -
abundance: -
v_gene: TRBV4-2

CDR3nt: TGTGCCAGCAGCTTATCCCTGGTCTTGCCCCAGCATTTT
CDR3aa: CASSLSLVLPQHF
j_gene: TRBJ1-5
d_gene: -
abundance: few
v_gene: TRBV11-2

CDR3nt: TGTGCCAGCAGGCCCAAAAGAGCCTCCTACAATGAGCAGTTCTTC
CDR3aa: CASRPKRASYNEQFF
j_gene: TRBJ2-1
d_gene: -
abundance: few
v_gene: TRBV25-1

CDR3nt: TGCGCCAGCAGCCACCCACAGGGAAGGTCCGGAAACACCATATATTTT
CDR3aa: CASSHPQGRSGNTIYF
j_gene: TRBJ1-3
d_gene: -
abundance: -
v_gene: TRBV4-1

CDR3nt: TGCGCCAGCAGCCGCGGGGAGGCAACTAACTATGGCTACACCTTC
CDR3aa: CASSRGEATNYGYTF
j_gene: TRBJ1-2
d_gene: -
abundance: few
v_gene: TRBV5-1

CDR3nt: TGTGCCTGGAGCGATCCCGGAAGGGTCCCTGGCTACACCTTC
CDR3aa: CAWSDPGRVPGYTF
j_gene: TRBJ1-2
d_gene: -
abundance: few
v_gene: TRBV30

CDR3nt: TGTGCCAGCAGCCAGCCCCGGGACAGGGTGTACAATGAGCAGTTCTTC
CDR3aa: CASSQPRDRVYNEQFF
j_gene: TRBJ2-1
d_gene: TRBD1
abundance: -
v_gene: TRBV3-1

CDR3nt: TGTGCCAGCAGTCAGGTCACGGACATCCCCCTCCACTTT
CDR3aa: CASSQVTDIPLHF
j_gene: TRBJ1-6
d_gene: -
abundance: -
v_gene: TRBV25-1